The 29 T cell receptor beta chains reported below all come from one sample, sequenced in a study of cytomegalovirus exposure and HLA in healthy donors. Clones were read by immunoSEQ multiplex PCR, and TCRdb kept only the in-frame ones, dropping some. The table lists roughly 75,000 clones, 90% to 95% of them singletons, with more than 2% in the top ten. Sequenced input: PBMCs. All receptors come from a woman between 18 and 29 years old in good health and CMV-seronegative.

This rearrangement joins TRBV5-5 to TRBJ2-7; 7 positions agree with TRBD1. Losses at the gene ends were 3 bases for V and 2 bases for J; bases not matched to a gene: 11. The length of the CDR3 is 16 residues. Per the germline V gene, CDR1 is SGHKS and CDR2 is YYEKEE (reference sequence). CDR3 sequence reads: CASSSNYRTGAYEQYF. The CDR3 DNA sequence: TGTGCCAGCAGCTCAAACTACCGGACAGGTGCCTACGAGCAGTACTTC.

The DNA for the CDR3 is TGTGCCAGCAGCAAACAGGGGGCCACTGAAGCTTTCTTT. Translation gives CASSKQGATEAFF. The V gene is TRBV5-6, the J gene TRBJ1-1, with 9 bases matching TRBD1. J lost 4 bases, V lost 4 bases, and 2 bases had no gene match. Germline CDR1 and CDR2: SGHDT and YYEEEE. The CDR3 length is 13 residues.

The chain carries TRBV21-1 and TRBJ1-2. TRBV21-1 counts as a pseudogene. The length of the CDR3 is 15 residues. Here the CDR3 DNA reads TGTGCCAGCAGCAAAACTCGGACTCCTAACTATGGCTACACCTTC. Its translation: CASSKTRTPNYGYTF.

The table lists this clone with a count of one. The CDR3 loop is CASSKGTLAGELFF. Written as DNA, the CDR3 is TGCGCCAGCAGCAAAGGGACACTCGCCGGGGAGCTGTTTTTT. The chain combines TRBV4-3 with TRBJ2-2; maybe TRBD1 (6 bases). The CDR3 length is 14 residues. V was pared by 5 bases and J by 6 bases, with 13 bases between. Per the germline V gene, CDR1 is LGHNA and CDR2 is YSLEER.

This rearrangement joins TRBV19 to TRBJ2-1; tentative D call: TRBD1 (6 bases). V lost 3 bases and J 5 bases, leaving 14 bases between the germline ends. The CDR3 has 15 amino acids. The germline gives CDR1 LNHDA, CDR2 SQIVND (reference sequence). CDR3 sequence reads: CASSIGQPFNNEQFF. The DNA of the CDR3 is TGTGCCAGTAGTATCGGACAGCCATTCAACAATGAGCAGTTCTTC.

The rearrangement joins TRBV27 to TRBJ2-1, with TRBD2 matching 12 bases. V lost 7 bases, J lost 7 bases, and 17 bases stayed unmatched. Germline CDR1 MNHEY, CDR2 SMNVEV (reference sequence). The CDR3 has 18 residues. CDR3 loop: CASTPGSLAGGPGNEQFF. The CDR3 DNA is TGTGCCAGCACCCCAGGGAGCCTAGCGGGGGGGCCGGGGAATGAGCAGTTCTTC.

The chain employs TRBV5-1 and TRBJ2-7; 8 bases map to TRBD1. Germline V gene data show CDR1 as SGHRS and CDR2 as YFSETQ. Germline trimming cut 7 bases from V and 3 bases from J; bases unmatched to any gene: 12. The CDR3 extends over 15 amino acids. CDR3 loop: CASSTGRGLRYEQYF. The CDR3 region has the DNA TGCGCCAGCTCCACGGGCAGGGGGCTTCGCTACGAGCAGTACTTC.

This chain joins TRBV19 and TRBJ1-1; D is ambiguous. Germline values: CDR1 LNHDA, CDR2 SQIVND (reference sequence). The germline V and J ends were trimmed by 3 bases and 2 bases, with 7 bases remaining between them. The CDR3 length is 13 residues. DNA of the CDR3: TGTGCCAGTAGTATTACAGATAACACTGAAGCTTTCTTT. Amino acids: CASSITDNTEAFF.

The chain joins TRBV18 to TRBJ2-7; 9 nucleotides align to TRBD1. Trimming removed 5 bases from V and 5 bases from J; junction bases left unmatched: 10. This CDR3 contains 15 residues. Looked up from germline, CDR1 is KGHSH and CDR2 is LQKENI. The CDR3 protein is CASSRRDRDPHEQYF. Here the CDR3 DNA reads TGTGCCAGCTCAAGGAGGGACAGGGATCCCCACGAGCAGTACTTC.

CDR3 residues: CASSVFRDTDNEQFF. The CDR3 bases are TGTGCCAGCAGCGTATTCCGGGACACCGACAATGAGCAGTTCTTC. This chain connects TRBV7-9 to TRBJ2-1; D perhaps matches TRBD1 (6 bases). The V gene's germline CDR1 is SEHNR and CDR2 FQNEAQ (reference sequence). The CDR3 totals 15 residues. V was pared by 5 bases and J by 5 bases, with 16 bases between.

This clone came up a few times. This chain links TRBV30 with TRBJ1-1; D not resolved. Per the germline V gene, CDR1 is GTSNPN and CDR2 is SVGIG (reference sequence). This CDR3 spans 13 amino acids. Trimming took off 0 bases at V and 4 bases at J, with 9 bases between the two ends. The CDR3 protein is CAWSVHSGTEAFF. CDR3 nucleotides: TGTGCCTGGAGTGTACACTCGGGCACTGAAGCTTTCTTT.

The chain combines TRBV27 with TRBJ2-1; D is possibly TRBD2 (6 bases). The CDR3 has 15 amino acids. Trimming removed 6 bases at V and 0 bases at J, with 12 bases between. Germline V gene sequence: CDR1 MNHEY, CDR2 SMNVEV (reference sequence). Written as DNA, the CDR3 is TGTGCCAGCAGGACTAGAAAACTCTCCTACAATGAGCAGTTCTTC. It codes for CASRTRKLSYNEQFF.

This chain uses TRBV5-1 with TRBJ2-7, with 8 positions matching TRBD1. With 2 bases clipped from V and 6 bases from J, the junction kept 10 bases outside the gene matches. The germline V gene encodes CDR1 SGHRS and CDR2 YFSETQ. CDR3 length: 15 amino acids. CDR3 protein: CASSLNQGAPGEQYF. The CDR3 DNA reads TGCGCCAGCAGCTTAAATCAGGGGGCGCCCGGCGAGCAGTACTTC.

This chain links TRBV7-2 with TRBJ2-2; D unclear. The CDR3 has 13 residues. Germline CDR1 SGHTA, CDR2 FQGNSA. The V gene lost 5 bases and the J gene lost 7 bases, with 11 bases spanning the gap. This CDR3 reads CASSPSEVGELFF. The CDR3 nucleotides read TGTGCCAGCAGCCCCTCCGAGGTCGGGGAGCTGTTTTTT.

The chain employs TRBV5-6 and TRBJ1-5; D gene uncertain. Trimming pared 1 base from V and 7 bases from J, leaving 12 bases between. Germline V gene lookup returns CDR1 SGHDT and CDR2 YYEEEE. The CDR3 has 14 amino acids. CDR3 nucleotides: TGTGCCAGCAGCTTGTCTCCCCACTTGCAGCCCCAGCATTTT. As protein: CASSLSPHLQPQHF.

The chain uses TRBV4-1 and TRBJ2-3; TRBD1 agrees at 9 bases. Germline CDR1 is MGHRA and CDR2 is YSYEKL. This CDR3 has 19 residues. Germline trimming cut 1 base from V and 4 bases from J; bases unmatched to any gene: 15. The CDR3 loop is CASSQVPGQGQPSADTQYF. The DNA of the CDR3 is TGCGCCAGCAGCCAAGTCCCGGGACAGGGACAACCGTCCGCAGATACGCAGTATTTT.

Here the CDR3 reads CASSPPTGSSYNEQFF. The DNA of the CDR3 is TGCGCCAGCAGCCCTCCCACAGGGAGCTCCTACAATGAGCAGTTCTTC. This chain connects TRBV5-1 to TRBJ2-1, with a weak D call TRBD1 (6 bases). CDR3 length: 16 residues. V lost 4 bases and J lost 0, with 14 bases in between. CDR1 is SGHRS, CDR2 YFSETQ, per germline.

The V gene is TRBV4-1, the J gene TRBJ1-5, with a possible D match to TRBD1 (5 bases). The CDR3 runs 14 residues. Germline values: CDR1 MGHRA, CDR2 YSYEKL. V was pared by 4 bases and J by 4 bases, with 11 bases between. The CDR3, as DNA: TGCGCCAGCAGCCGCGGGACGGCTAATCAGCCCCAGCATTTT. Protein sequence: CASSRGTANQPQHF.

This chain links TRBV5-1 with TRBJ2-3; possibly TRBD2 for D (6 bases). In germline, CDR1 is SGHRS, CDR2 YFSETQ. Trimming took 0 bases from V and 5 from J, leaving 10 bases between them. This CDR3 comprises 14 residues. The CDR3 DNA reads TGCGCCAGCAGCTTGGCCTCAGCGGGAGATACGCAGTATTTT. Its translation is CASSLASAGDTQYF.

The rearrangement uses TRBV7-9 and TRBJ2-1; D gene uncertain. Trimming removed 1 base at V and 5 bases at J, with 6 bases between. CDR1 and CDR2 from the germline V gene are SEHNR and FQNEAQ (reference sequence). The CDR3 loop spans 13 amino acids. The CDR3 sequence: CASSLVSDNEQFF. The DNA for the CDR3 is TGTGCCAGCAGCTTAGTTTCGGACAATGAGCAGTTCTTC.

This chain connects TRBV25-1 to TRBJ2-7; a weak D match, TRBD2 (6 bases). This CDR3 region has 13 residues. CDR1 and CDR2 from the germline V gene are MGHDK and SYGVNS. The germline V and J ends were trimmed by 3 bases and 5 bases, with 11 bases remaining between them. The CDR3 DNA reads as TGTGCCAGCAGTGATACGGACTATCACGAGCAGTACTTC. This encodes CASSDTDYHEQYF.

This clone was recorded only once. This chain links TRBV9 with TRBJ1-1; a weak D match, TRBD1 (6 bases). The CDR3 totals 14 residues. Between the trimmed V and J ends, which lost 3 bases and 4 bases, there was a span of 13 bases. Germline CDR1 SGDLS, CDR2 YYNGEE. The CDR3 loop reads CASSAVRTVTEAFF. CDR3 DNA sequence: TGTGCCAGCAGCGCAGTCAGGACAGTCACTGAAGCTTTCTTT.

The rearrangement links TRBV11-3 to TRBJ2-1, with D unclear. The CDR3 runs 14 residues. Germline values: CDR1 SGHNT, CDR2 YENEEA. Deletions cut 0 bases from V and 6 bases from J, with 9 bases between. The DNA of the CDR3 is TGTGCCAGCAGCTTAGATTCGTATTTCAATGAGCAGTTCTTC. Amino acid sequence: CASSLDSYFNEQFF.

The chain joins TRBV18 to TRBJ2-7, with a tentative D call TRBD1 (5 bases). Germline V gene data show CDR1 as KGHSH and CDR2 as LQKENI. The length of the CDR3 is 14 residues. V was shortened by 3 bases and J by 1 base, with 10 bases between the two germline ends. CDR3 loop: CASSPIDSSYEQYF. The CDR3 DNA is TGTGCCAGCTCACCTATTGACAGTTCCTACGAGCAGTACTTC. Full variable domain (remainder filled in from reference TRBV18 and TRBJ2-7): NAGVMQNPRHLVRRRGQEARLRCSPMKGHSHVYWYRQLPEEGLKFMVYLQKENIIDESGMPKERFSAEFPKEGPSILRIQQVVRGDSAAYFCASSPIDSSYEQYFGPGTRLTVT.

This clone was observed once. V and J are TRBV10-1 and TRBJ2-1; 12 nucleotides match TRBD2. CDR1 and CDR2 (germline): WNHNN, SYGVQD (reference sequence). The CDR3 totals 13 residues. V was pared by 4 bases and J by 14 bases, with 6 bases of the junction left unmatched. The CDR3: CASSAPTSGRKFF. The CDR3, as DNA: TGCGCCAGCAGTGCCCCGACTAGCGGGAGAAAGTTCTTC.

With regard to this clone: One end of the junction is discordant with germline, which a read error may explain. The rearrangement uses TRBV7-7 and TRBJ2-5; TRBD2 matches 13 bases. The germline gives CDR1 SSHAT, CDR2 FNYEAQ (reference sequence). This CDR3 contains 18 residues. The CDR3 protein is CASSGGPTSGRSQETQYF. The CDR3 nucleotides are TGTGCTAGCAGCGGAGGACCGACTAGCGGGAGGTCCCAAGAGACCCAGTACTTC.

A single count supports this clone. The chain has TRBV7-9 and TRBJ2-2; 8 positions match TRBD1. The ends lost 0 bases at V and 6 bases at J; junction bases unmatched: 6. CDR1 and CDR2 (germline): SEHNR, FQNEAQ (reference sequence). The CDR3 covers 16 residues. CDR3 loop: CASSLAQGASAGELFF. CDR3 in DNA: TGTGCCAGCAGCTTAGCTCAGGGGGCGTCAGCCGGGGAGCTGTTTTTT.

The gene calls are TRBV7-7 and TRBJ1-4; 9 positions match TRBD1. Germline V lookup: CDR1 SSHAT, CDR2 FNYEAQ (reference sequence). This CDR3 spans 14 amino acids. The CDR3 coding sequence is TGTGCTAGCCCACCGGACAGGGGTTGGGAAAAACTGTTTTTT. Its translation: CASPPDRGWEKLFF.

V and J are TRBV5-3 and TRBJ2-1; TRBD1 aligns across 9 bases. TRBV5-3 is recorded as an ORF, its role being uncertain. The CDR3 spans 13 residues. V lost 4 bases and J lost 8; bases outside the gene matches: 4. CDR3 protein: CARSRTGADEQFF. The CDR3 DNA reads TGTGCCAGAAGCAGGACAGGGGCCGATGAGCAGTTCTTC.